A single T cell receptor (beta chain) is shown here with its context. No antigen is known for it. The sample comes from a study of CD8+ T cells in alopecia areata. Study-wide context: A regimen of oral tofacitinib, 5 to 10 mg twice daily, was given to treated patients.

Germline-derived CDR1 and CDR2 are SGHDT and YYEEEE. CDR3 length: 15 residues. With V trimmed by 1 base and J by 3 bases, 6 bases remained unmatched. Documented treatment: oral pan-JAK inhibitor, 5-10 mg twice daily. Sampling of alopecia areata patients yielded lesional scalp punch biopsies as well as peripheral blood. Study findings and constraints: In scalp, tofacitinib significantly decreased clonality and expanded CD8+ clones among the top 100. Especially in alopecia totalis/universalis, lesional scalp showed greater clonality than normal scalp did.

cDNA reverse transcribed from extracted RNA served as the sequencing template. Measured with immunoSEQ multiplex PCR; TCRdb has only the in-frame clones, and not every one. The data hold 180,000 or so clones, with roughly 46% observed a single time. This sequence was found in a human donor with alopecia areata. This chain links TRBV5-6 with TRBJ1-1; 7 bases align to TRBD1. The material was CD8+ T cells sorted from blood, obtained around week 53, from a patient treated with tofacitinib. CDR3 DNA sequence: TGTGCCAGCAGCTTGCCCGACAGGGTGGACACTGAAGCTTTCTTT. It is translated as CASSLPDRVDTEAFF.